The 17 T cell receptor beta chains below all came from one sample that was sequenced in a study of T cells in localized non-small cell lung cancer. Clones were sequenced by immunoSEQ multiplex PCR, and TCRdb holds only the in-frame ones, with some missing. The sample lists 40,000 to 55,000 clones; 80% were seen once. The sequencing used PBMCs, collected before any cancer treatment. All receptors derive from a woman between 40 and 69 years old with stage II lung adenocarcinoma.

CDR3 amino acids: CASSVGFLGGYTF. Written as DNA, the CDR3 is TGTGCCAGCAGTGTCGGGTTCCTAGGGGGCTACACCTTC. V and J are TRBV2 and TRBJ1-2, with no clear D. This CDR3 comprises 13 residues. Trimming stripped 4 bases from V and 8 bases from J, with 14 bases between. Germline CDR1 SNHLY, CDR2 FYNNEI.

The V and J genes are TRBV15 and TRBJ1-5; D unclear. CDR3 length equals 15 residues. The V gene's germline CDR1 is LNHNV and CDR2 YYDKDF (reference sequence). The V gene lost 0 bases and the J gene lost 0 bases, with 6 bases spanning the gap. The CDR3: CATSRDGYSNQPQHF. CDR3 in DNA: TGTGCCACCAGCAGAGATGGGTATAGCAATCAGCCCCAGCATTTT.

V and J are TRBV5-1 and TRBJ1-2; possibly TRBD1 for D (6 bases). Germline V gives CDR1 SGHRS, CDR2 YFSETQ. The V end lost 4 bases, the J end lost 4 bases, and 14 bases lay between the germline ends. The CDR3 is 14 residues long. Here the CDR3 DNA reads TGCGCCAGCAGCCCGGACAGCCCTTCCTATGGCTACACCTTC. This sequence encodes CASSPDSPSYGYTF.

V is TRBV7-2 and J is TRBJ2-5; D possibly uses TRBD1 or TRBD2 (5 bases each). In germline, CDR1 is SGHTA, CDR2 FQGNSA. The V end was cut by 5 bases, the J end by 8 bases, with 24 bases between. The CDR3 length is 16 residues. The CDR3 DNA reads TGTGCCAGCAGCCTAGGCGGCAGGGAGTGGGAGAAAACCCAGTACTTC. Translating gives CASSLGGREWEKTQYF.

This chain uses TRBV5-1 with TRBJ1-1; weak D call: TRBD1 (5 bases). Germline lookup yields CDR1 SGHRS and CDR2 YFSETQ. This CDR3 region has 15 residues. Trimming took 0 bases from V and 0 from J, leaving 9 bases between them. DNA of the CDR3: TGCGCCAGCAGCTTGGAGGGGAGGATGAACACTGAAGCTTTCTTT. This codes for CASSLEGRMNTEAFF.

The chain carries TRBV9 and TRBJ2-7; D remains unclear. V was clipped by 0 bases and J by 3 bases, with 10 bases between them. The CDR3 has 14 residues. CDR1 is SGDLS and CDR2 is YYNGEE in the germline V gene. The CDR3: CASSVGHGIYEQYF. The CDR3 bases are TGTGCCAGCAGCGTAGGGCACGGAATCTACGAGCAGTACTTC. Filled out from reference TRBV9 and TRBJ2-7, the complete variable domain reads DSGVTQTPKHLITATGQRVTLRCSPRSGDLSVYWYQQSLDQGLQFLIQYYNGEERAKGNILERFSAQQFPDLHSELNLSSLELGDSALYFCASSVGHGIYEQYFGPGTRLTVT.

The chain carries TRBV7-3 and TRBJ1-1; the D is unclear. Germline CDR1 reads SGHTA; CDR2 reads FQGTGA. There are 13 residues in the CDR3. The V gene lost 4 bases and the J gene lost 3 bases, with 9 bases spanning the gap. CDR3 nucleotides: TGTGCCAGCAGCTCCACAATCGACACTGAAGCTTTCTTT. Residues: CASSSTIDTEAFF.

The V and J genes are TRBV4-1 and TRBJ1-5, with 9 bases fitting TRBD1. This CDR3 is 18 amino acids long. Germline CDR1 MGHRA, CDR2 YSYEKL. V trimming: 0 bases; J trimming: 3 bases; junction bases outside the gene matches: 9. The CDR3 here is CASSQDRAQGAYNQPQHF. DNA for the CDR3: TGCGCCAGCAGCCAAGATAGGGCACAGGGGGCATACAATCAGCCCCAGCATTTT.

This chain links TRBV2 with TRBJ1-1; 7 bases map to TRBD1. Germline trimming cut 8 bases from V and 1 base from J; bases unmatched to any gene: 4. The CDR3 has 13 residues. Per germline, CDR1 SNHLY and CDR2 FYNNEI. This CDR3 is CASGGQQNTEAFF. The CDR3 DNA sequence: TGTGCCAGCGGGGGACAGCAGAACACTGAAGCTTTCTTT.

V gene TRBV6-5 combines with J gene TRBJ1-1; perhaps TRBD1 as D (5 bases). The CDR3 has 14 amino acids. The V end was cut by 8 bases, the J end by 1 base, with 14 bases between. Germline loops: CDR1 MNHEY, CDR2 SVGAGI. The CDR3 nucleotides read TGTGCCAGCCGGAGGGGAGTGGGGAACACTGAAGCTTTCTTT. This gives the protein CASRRGVGNTEAFF.

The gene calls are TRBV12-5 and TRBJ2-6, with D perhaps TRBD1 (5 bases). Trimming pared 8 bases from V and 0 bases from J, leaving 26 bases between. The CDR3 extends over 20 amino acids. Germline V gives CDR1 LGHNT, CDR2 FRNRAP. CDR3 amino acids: CASMLGRGLGTSSGANVLTF. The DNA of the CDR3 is TGTGCTAGTATGCTGGGTAGGGGCTTGGGAACTTCCTCTGGGGCCAACGTCCTGACTTTC.

CDR3 protein: CASSLLERGTQYF. The CDR3, as DNA: TGTGCCAGCAGCTTGTTGGAGAGGGGTACGCAGTATTTT. The rearrangement uses TRBV5-8 and TRBJ2-3; D is tentatively TRBD1 or TRBD2 (5 bases each). Trimming left V 1 base short and J 8 bases short, with 11 bases between. In germline, CDR1 is SGHTS, CDR2 YDEGEE. The CDR3 contains 13 residues. The full variable domain, its missing parts supplied by reference TRBV5-8 and TRBJ2-3, is EAGVTQSPTHLIKTRGQQATLRCSPISGHTSVYWYQQALGLGLQFLLWYDEGEERNRGNFPPRFSGRQFPNYSSELNVNALELEDSALYLCASSLLERGTQYFGPGTRLTVL.

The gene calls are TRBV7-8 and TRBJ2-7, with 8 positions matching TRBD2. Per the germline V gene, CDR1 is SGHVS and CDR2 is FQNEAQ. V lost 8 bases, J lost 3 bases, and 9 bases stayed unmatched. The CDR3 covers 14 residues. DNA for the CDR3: TGTGCCAGCTCGACCGCGGGGGGTTACTACGAGCAGTACTTC. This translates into CASSTAGGYYEQYF.

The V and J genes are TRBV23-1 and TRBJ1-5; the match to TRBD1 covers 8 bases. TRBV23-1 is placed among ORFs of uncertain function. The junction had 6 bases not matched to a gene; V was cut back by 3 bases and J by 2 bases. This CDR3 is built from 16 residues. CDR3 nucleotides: TGCGCCAGCAGTCAGCCCAAGGACAGGGGCAATCAGCCCCAGCATTTT. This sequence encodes CASSQPKDRGNQPQHF.

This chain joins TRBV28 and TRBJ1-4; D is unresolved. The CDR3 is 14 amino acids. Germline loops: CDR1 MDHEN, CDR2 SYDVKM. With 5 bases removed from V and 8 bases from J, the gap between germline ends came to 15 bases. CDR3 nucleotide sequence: TGTGCCAGCAGTCCGATAAATACCAGGGAAAAACTGTTTTTT. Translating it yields CASSPINTREKLFF.

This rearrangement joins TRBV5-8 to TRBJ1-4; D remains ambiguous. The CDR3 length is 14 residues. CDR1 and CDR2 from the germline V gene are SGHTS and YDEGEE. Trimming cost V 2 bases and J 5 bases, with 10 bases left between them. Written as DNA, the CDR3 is TGTGCCAGCAGCTTTGGTACGGGGAATGAAAAACTGTTTTTT. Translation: CASSFGTGNEKLFF.

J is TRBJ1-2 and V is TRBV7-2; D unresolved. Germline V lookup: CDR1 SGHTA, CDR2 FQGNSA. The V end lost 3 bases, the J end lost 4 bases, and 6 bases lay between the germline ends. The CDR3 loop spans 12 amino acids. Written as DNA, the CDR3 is TGTGCCAGCAGCTTCCCAGGCTATGGCTACACCTTC. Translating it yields CASSFPGYGYTF.